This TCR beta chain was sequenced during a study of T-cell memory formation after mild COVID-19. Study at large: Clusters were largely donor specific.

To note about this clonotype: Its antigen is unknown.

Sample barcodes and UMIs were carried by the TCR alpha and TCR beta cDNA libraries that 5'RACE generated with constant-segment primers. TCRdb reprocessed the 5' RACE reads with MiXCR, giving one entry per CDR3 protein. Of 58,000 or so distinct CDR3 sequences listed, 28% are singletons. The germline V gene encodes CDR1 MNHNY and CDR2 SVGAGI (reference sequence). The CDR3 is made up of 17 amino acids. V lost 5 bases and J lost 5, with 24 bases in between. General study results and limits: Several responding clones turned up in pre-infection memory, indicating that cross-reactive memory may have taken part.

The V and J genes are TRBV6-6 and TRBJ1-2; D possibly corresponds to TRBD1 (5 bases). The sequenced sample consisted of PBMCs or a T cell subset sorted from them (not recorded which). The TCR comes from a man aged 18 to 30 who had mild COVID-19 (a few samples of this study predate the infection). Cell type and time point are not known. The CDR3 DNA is TGTGCCAGCAGTCCCCGGGGGACGTCCCATAATTGGTATGGCTACACCTTC. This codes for CASSPRGTSHNWYGYTF.